The source of this T cell receptor (beta chain) is a study of glioma-infiltrating T cells after dendritic cell vaccination. The wider study: Treatment, given 2003 to 2012, was autologous tumor lysate-pulsed dendritic cell vaccination.

The data were produced by immunoSEQ multiplex PCR, yet TCRdb's version contains in-frame clones alone and is incomplete. Of under 100,000 clones listed, 85% to 90% were seen once; the top ten hold roughly 3.1%. Here the sequenced sample was blood, taken before dendritic cell vaccination. The sequence derives from a human donor with glioblastoma.

CDR3 in DNA: TGTGCCAGCAGCTTAGGCGGGGACGCAGAAGATACGCAGTATTTT. Translating gives CASSLGGDAEDTQYF. The chain uses TRBV11-3 and TRBJ2-3; D is perhaps TRBD2 (6 bases). The germline V and J ends were trimmed by 1 base and 5 bases, with 13 bases remaining between them. From germline, CDR1 is SGHNT and CDR2 YENEEA. This CDR3 is 15 amino acids long. Full variable domain (rest looked up from reference TRBV11-3 and TRBJ2-3): EAGVVQSPRYKIIEKKQPVAFWCNPISGHNTLYWYLQNLGQGPELLIRYENEEAVDDSQLPKDRFSAERLKGVDSTLKIQPAELGDSAVYLCASSLGGDAEDTQYFGPGTRLTVL.